The rows below give T cell receptor beta chains drawn from one sample of a study of vaccination and CD4 T cells after COVID-19. One entry per CDR3 protein results from TCRdb running MiXCR on the PCR reads. The sample records under 20,000 distinct CDR3 sequences, less than 50% being singletons. Antigens of these TCRs are unknown. Sequencing input: cultured CD4+ T cells from blood. The source of these receptors is a human donor with COVID-19. Each CDR3 is given without its conserved first and last residue.

v_call cdr3_aa
TRBV11-2 ASSTGTRASDSPLH
TRBV19 ASSPRLAGIDNEQF
TRBV4-2 ASSQTGLGAEAF
TRBV15 ATSSRQGWGTYEQY
TRBV2 ASSETRTSWGAF
TRBV19 ASSPTPNGAYGYT
TRBV2 ASEREQGFLLNGYT
TRBV7-2 ASSPNGGEKLF
TRBV27 ASNTDRNTEAF
TRBV6-1 ASSEVRVRGQNEAF
TRBV12-3/TRBV12-4 ASSPRTANYYEQY
TRBV19 ASMGGQGTHNQPQH
TRBV12-3/TRBV12-4 ASSDLYGYT